This entry lists 4 T cell receptor beta chains sequenced from one sample in a study of blood T cells in healthy people across ages. Combining a sample-barcoded 5' primer with a J-beta primer mix, a second PCR ran for about 6 to 12 cycles. TCRdb re-analysed the 5' RACE reads in MiXCR, keeping a single row per CDR3 protein. This table holds 800,000 to 950,000 distinct CDR3 sequences, roughly 43% found once. The sample consisted of blood. The source of these receptors is a man aged 25 to 40 in good health.

The chain has TRBV12-3 or TRBV12-4 and TRBJ1-1; D may be TRBD1 (6 bases). V shed 6 bases and J shed 2 bases, with 19 bases lying between them. The CDR3 is 16 residues long. CDR3 residues: CASSLSLLQGNTEAFF. The CDR3 DNA follows: TGTGCCAGCAGCCTTTCCCTACTACAGGGAAACACTGAAGCTTTCTTT.

The V and J genes are TRBV20-1 and TRBJ2-7; possible D gene TRBD2, 5 bases. V was shortened by 0 bases and J by 2 bases, with 14 bases between the two germline ends. The length of the CDR3 is 15 residues. Germline V gene data show CDR1 as DFQATT and CDR2 as SNEGSKA (reference sequence). The CDR3 here is CSARDFETNPYEQYF. In nucleotides, the CDR3 is TGCAGTGCTAGAGATTTCGAGACTAACCCCTACGAGCAGTACTTC.

This clonotype turned up a few times. Since a much larger clone is just one base distant, this may be a read error. This chain uses TRBV20-1 with TRBJ1-5, with TRBD1 identical over 7 bases. The CDR3 extends over 16 amino acids. V dropped 3 bases and J dropped 13; count of bases not matched to a gene: 21. Germline CDR1 and CDR2: DFQATT and SNEGSKA (reference sequence). The CDR3 region is CSARTTYGTDIIAQHF. DNA of the CDR3: TGCAGTGCTAGGACTACATACGGGACAGACATTATAGCGCAGCATTTT.

This clonotype turned up a few times. V usage is TRBV9 and J usage is TRBJ2-7, with D perhaps being TRBD1 or TRBD2 (5 bases each). Germline CDR1 reads SGDLS; CDR2 reads YYNGEE. This CDR3 is 14 amino acids long. V lost 3 bases and J lost 3, with 13 bases in between. CDR3 coding DNA: TGTGCCAGCAGCGCGGGACCTTTGATCTACGAGCAGTACTTC. This codes for CASSAGPLIYEQYF.